This TCR beta chain was found in a study of blood T cell repertoires in COVID-19. Study as a whole: Collection of acute and convalescent COVID-19 samples took place in the United States, Italy and Spain.

Data came from immunoSEQ multiplex PCR; TCRdb stores just in-frame clones and leaves some out. This sample has 55,000 to 80,000 clones; approximately 82% occur once, and the top ten carry around a sixth. The germline gives CDR1 SGHRS, CDR2 YFSETQ. CDR3 size: 12 residues. V lost 0 bases and J 11 bases, leaving 8 bases between the germline ends. The V gene is TRBV5-1, the J gene TRBJ2-2, with D possibly TRBD2 on 6 matching bases. Sequencing was performed on peripheral blood. The clonotype comes from a woman of 80 years or more with acute or convalescent COVID-19. CDR3 bases: TGCGCCAGCAGCTTGGGCGCGGGAGAGCTGTTTTTT. Translation: CASSLGAGELFF.